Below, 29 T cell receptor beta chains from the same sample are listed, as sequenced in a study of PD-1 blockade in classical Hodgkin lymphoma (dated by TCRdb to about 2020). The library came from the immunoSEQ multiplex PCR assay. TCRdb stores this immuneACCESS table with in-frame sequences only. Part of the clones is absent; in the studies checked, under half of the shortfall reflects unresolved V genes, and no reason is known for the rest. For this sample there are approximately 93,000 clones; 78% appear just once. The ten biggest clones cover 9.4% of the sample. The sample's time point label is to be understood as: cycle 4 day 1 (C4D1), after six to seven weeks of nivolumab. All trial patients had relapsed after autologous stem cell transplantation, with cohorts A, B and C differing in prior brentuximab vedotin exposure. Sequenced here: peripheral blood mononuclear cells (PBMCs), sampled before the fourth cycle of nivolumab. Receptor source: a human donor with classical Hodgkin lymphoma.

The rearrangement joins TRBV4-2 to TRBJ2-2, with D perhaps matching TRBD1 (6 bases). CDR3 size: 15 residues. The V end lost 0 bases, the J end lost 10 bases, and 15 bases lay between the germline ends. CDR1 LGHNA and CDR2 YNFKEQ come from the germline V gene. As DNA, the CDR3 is TGTGCCAGCAGCCAAGATCAGGACAGCCGAGTGGAGCTGTTTTTT. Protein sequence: CASSQDQDSRVELFF.

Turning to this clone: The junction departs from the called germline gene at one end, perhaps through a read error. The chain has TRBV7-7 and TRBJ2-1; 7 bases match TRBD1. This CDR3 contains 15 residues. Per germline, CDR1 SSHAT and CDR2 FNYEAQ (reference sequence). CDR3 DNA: TGTGCTAGCAGCTTAGGGACAGCTGTCTACAATGAGCAGTTCTTC. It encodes CASSLGTAVYNEQFF.

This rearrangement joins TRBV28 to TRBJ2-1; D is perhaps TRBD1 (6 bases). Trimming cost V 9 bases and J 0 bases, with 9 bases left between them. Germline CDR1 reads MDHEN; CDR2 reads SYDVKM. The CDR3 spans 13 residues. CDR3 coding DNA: TGTGCCAGTACAGGGAGCTCCTACAATGAGCAGTTCTTC. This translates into CASTGSSYNEQFF.

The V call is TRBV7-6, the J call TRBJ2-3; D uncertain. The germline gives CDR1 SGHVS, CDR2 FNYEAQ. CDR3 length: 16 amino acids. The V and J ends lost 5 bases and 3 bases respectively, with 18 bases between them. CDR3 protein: CASSLFGQIPTDTQYF. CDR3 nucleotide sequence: TGTGCCAGCAGCCTCTTTGGCCAGATACCTACAGATACGCAGTATTTT.

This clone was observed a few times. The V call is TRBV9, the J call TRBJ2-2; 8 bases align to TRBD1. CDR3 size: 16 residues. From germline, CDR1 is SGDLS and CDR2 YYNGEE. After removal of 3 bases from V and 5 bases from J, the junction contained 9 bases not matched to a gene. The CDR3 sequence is CASSDGQGGWTGELFF. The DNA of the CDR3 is TGTGCCAGCAGCGATGGACAGGGCGGGTGGACCGGGGAGCTGTTTTTT.

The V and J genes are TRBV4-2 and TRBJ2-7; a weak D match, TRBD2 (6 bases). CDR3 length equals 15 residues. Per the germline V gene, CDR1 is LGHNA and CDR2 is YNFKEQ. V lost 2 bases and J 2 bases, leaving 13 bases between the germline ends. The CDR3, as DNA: TGTGCCAGCAGCCAAAACCCGGGACTCACCTACGAGCAGTACTTC. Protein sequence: CASSQNPGLTYEQYF.

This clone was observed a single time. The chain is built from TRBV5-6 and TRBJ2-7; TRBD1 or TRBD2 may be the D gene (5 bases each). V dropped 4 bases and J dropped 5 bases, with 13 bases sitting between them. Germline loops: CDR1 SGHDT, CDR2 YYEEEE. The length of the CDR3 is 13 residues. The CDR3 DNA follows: TGTGCCAGCAGCCTGGGTTGGGGGAACGAGCAGTACTTC. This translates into CASSLGWGNEQYF.

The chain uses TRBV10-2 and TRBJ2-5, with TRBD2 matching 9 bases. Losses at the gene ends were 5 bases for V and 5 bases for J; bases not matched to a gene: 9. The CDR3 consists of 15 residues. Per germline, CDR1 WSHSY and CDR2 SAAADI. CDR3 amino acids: CASSRSSGVRETQYF. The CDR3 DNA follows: TGCGCCAGCAGTAGGTCTAGCGGGGTGAGGGAGACCCAGTACTTC.

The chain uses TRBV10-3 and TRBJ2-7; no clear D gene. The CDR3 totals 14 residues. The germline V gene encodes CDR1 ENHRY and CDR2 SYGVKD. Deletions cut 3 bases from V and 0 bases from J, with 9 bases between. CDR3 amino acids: CAISEDSASYEQYF. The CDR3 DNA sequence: TGTGCCATCAGTGAAGACTCAGCCTCCTACGAGCAGTACTTC.

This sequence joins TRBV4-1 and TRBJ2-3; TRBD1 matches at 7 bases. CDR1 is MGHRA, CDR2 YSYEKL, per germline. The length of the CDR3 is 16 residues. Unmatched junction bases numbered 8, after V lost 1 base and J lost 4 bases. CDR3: CASSQVVRGYSDTQYF. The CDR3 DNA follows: TGCGCCAGCAGCCAAGTCGTCAGGGGGTACTCAGATACGCAGTATTTT.

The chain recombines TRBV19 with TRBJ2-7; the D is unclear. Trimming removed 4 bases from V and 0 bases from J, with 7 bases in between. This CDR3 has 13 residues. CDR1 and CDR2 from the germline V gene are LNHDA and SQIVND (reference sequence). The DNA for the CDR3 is TGTGCCAGTAGTAGCCCGGGCTCCTACGAGCAGTACTTC. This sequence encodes CASSSPGSYEQYF.

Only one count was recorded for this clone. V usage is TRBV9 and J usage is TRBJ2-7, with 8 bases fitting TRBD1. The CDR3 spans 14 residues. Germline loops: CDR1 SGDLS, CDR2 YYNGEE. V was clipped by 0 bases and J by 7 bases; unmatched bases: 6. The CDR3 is CASSVGTGSGEQYF. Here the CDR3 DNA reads TGTGCCAGCAGCGTAGGGACAGGGTCGGGAGAGCAGTACTTC.

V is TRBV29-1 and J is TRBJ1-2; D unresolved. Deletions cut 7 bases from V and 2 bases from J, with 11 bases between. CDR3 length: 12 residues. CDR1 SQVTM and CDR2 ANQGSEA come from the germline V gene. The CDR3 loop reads CSAIWANYGYTF. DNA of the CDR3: TGCAGCGCTATCTGGGCAAACTATGGCTACACCTTC.

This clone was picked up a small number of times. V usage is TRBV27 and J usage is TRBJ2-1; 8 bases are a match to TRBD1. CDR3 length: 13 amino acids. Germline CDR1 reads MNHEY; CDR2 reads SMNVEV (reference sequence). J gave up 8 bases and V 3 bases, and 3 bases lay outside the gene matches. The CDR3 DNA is TGTGCCAGCAGTTTCTTACAGGGGGATGAGCAGTTCTTC. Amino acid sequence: CASSFLQGDEQFF.

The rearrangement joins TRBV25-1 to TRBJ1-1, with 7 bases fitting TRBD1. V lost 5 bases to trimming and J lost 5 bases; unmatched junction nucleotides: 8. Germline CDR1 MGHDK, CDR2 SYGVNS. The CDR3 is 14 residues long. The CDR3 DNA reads TGTGCCAGCAGTACACGACAGGGAGGGACTGAAGCTTTCTTT. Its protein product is CASSTRQGGTEAFF.

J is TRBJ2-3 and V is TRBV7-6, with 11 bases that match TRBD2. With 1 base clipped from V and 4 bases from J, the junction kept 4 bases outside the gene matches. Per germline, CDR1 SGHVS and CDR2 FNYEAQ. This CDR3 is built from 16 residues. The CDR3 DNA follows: TGTGCCAGCAGCTTAGAACTAGCGGGGGTCCCAGATACGCAGTATTTT. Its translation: CASSLELAGVPDTQYF. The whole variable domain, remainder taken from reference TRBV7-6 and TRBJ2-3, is GAGVSQSPRYKVTKRGQDVALRCDPISGHVSLYWYRQALGQGPEFLTYFNYEAQQDKSGLPNDRFSAERPEGSISTLTIQRTEQRDSAMYRCASSLELAGVPDTQYFGPGTRLTVL.

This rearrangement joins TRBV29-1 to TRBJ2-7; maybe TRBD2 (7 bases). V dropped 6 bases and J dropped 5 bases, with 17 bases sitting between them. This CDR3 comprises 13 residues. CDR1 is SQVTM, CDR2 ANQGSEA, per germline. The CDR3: CSVSGGGPHEQYF. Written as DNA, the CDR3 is TGCAGCGTGAGTGGGGGGGGGCCCCACGAGCAGTACTTC.

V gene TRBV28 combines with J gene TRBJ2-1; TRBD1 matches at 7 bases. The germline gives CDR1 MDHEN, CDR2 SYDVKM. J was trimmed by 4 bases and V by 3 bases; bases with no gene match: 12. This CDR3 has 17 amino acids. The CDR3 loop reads CASSFSRGQQPYNEQFF. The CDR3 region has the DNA TGTGCCAGCAGTTTTTCGAGGGGACAGCAGCCTTACAATGAGCAGTTCTTC.

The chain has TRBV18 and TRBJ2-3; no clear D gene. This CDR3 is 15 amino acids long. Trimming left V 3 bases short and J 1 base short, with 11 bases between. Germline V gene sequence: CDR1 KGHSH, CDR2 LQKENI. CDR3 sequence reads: CASSPFGRGTDTQYF. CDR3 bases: TGTGCCAGCTCACCCTTCGGTAGGGGCACAGATACGCAGTATTTT.

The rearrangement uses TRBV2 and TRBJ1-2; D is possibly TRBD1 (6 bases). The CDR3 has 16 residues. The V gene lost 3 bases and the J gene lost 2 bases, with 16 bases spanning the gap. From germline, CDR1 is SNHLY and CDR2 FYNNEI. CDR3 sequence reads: CASSDPPPTGNYGYTF. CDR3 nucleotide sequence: TGTGCCAGCAGTGACCCTCCACCTACAGGGAACTATGGCTACACCTTC.

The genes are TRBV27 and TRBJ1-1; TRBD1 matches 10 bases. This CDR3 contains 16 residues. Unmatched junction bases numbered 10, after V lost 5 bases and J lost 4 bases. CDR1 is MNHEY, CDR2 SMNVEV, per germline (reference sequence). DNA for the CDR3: TGTGCCAGCAGTCTGCGGGGTTGGGACAGGGGCACTGAAGCTTTCTTT. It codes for CASSLRGWDRGTEAFF.

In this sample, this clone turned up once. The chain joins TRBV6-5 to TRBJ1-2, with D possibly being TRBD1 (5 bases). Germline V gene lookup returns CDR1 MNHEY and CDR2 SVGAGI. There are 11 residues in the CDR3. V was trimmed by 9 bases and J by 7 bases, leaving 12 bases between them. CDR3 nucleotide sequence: TGTGCCAGTTCTGTCGGGGGTGGCTACACCTTC. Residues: CASSVGGGYTF.

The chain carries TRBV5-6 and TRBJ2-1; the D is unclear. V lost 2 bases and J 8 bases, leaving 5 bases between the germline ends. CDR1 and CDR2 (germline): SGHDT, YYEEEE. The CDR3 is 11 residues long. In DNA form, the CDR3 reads TGTGCCAGCAGCTTTTTGTATGAGCAGTTCTTC. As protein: CASSFLYEQFF.

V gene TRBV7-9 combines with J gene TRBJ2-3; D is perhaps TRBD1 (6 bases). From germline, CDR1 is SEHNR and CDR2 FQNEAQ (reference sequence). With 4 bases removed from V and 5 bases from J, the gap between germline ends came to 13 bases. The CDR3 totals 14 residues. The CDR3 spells CASSWTASQDTQYF. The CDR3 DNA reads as TGTGCCAGCAGCTGGACAGCTTCACAAGATACGCAGTATTTT.

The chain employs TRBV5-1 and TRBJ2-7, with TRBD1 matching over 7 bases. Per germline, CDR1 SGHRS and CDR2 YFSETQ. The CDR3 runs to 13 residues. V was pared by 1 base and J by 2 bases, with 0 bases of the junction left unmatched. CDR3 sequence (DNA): TGCGCCAGCAGCTTGACAGGGGCCTACGAGCAGTACTTC. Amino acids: CASSLTGAYEQYF.

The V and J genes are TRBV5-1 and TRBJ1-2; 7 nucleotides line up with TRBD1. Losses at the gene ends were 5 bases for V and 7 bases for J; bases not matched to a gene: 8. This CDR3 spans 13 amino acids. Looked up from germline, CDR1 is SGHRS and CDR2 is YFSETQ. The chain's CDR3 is CASRYAGGGGYTF. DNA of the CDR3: TGCGCCAGCAGATATGCAGGGGGAGGTGGCTACACCTTC. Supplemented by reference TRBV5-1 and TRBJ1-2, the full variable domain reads KAGVTQTPRYLIKTRGQQVTLSCSPISGHRSVSWYQQTPGQGLQFLFEYFSETQRNKGNFPGRFSGRQFSNSRSEMNVSTLELGDSALYLCASRYAGGGGYTFGSGTRLTVV.

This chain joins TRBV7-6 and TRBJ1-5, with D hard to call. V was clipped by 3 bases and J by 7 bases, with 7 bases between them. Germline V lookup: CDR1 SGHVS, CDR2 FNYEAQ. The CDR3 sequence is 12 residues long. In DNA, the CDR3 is TGTGCCAGCAGCTTGGATGGGCAGCCCCAGCATTTT. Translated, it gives CASSLDGQPQHF.

The CDR3 loop is CASSHPPVRGQYF. CDR3 DNA sequence: TGTGCCAGCAGCCACCCGCCGGTCAGGGGGCAGTACTTC. This sequence joins TRBV7-8 and TRBJ2-7; weak D call: TRBD1 (6 bases). The CDR3 has 13 residues. Germline V gene data show CDR1 as SGHVS and CDR2 as FQNEAQ. V dropped 5 bases and J dropped 9 bases, with 17 bases sitting between them.

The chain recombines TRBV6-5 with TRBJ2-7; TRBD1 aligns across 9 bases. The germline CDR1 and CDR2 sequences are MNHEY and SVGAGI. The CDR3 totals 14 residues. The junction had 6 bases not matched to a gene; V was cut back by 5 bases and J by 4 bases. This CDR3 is CASSMGQGGYEQYF. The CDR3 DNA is TGTGCCAGCAGTATGGGACAGGGCGGGTACGAGCAGTACTTC.